Listed below are T cell receptor beta chains from one sample, sequenced in a study of vaccination effects on CD4 cells after COVID-19. Using immunoSEQ multiplex PCR, the repertoire was profiled, and TCRdb retains in-frame clones only, with some absent. The sample lists some 59,000 clones, over 80% seen once, with 2% to 2.5% in the top ten. No antigen is known for these receptors. The sample was CD4+ T cells from PBMCs cultured with HCoV-229E spike peptides, taken before COVID-19 vaccination. All receptors derive from a human donor who received a COVID-19 vaccine. Each CDR3 is given with its conserved first and last residue. Fields, in order: CDR3 length, D gene, V gene, clone size, J gene, CDR3 DNA, CDR3 protein. D genes are given only for firm matches. Only some rows state a clone size, as once, few, many or a class for expanded clones.

len: 12
d_gene: .
v_gene: TRBV15
abundance: few
j_gene: TRBJ1-6
CDR3nt: TGTGCCACCAGCTCTCAAGACTCACCCCTCCACTTT
CDR3aa: CATSSQDSPLHF

len: 15
d_gene: TRBD1
v_gene: TRBV5-1
abundance: few
j_gene: TRBJ1-1
CDR3nt: TGCGCCAGCCGGGACAGTGTTGTAATGAACACTGAAGCTTTCTTT
CDR3aa: CASRDSVVMNTEAFF

len: 14
d_gene: .
v_gene: TRBV5-1
abundance: .
j_gene: TRBJ2-3
CDR3nt: TGCGCCAGCAGCTTGAGCTCCACCACAGATACGCAGTATTTT
CDR3aa: CASSLSSTTDTQYF

len: 14
d_gene: TRBD2
v_gene: TRBV5-5
abundance: .
j_gene: TRBJ2-5
CDR3nt: TGTGCCAGCAGCTTGTCGGGGGGCCAAGAGACCCAGTACTTC
CDR3aa: CASSLSGGQETQYF

len: 18
d_gene: TRBD2
v_gene: TRBV6-2/TRBV6-3
abundance: .
j_gene: TRBJ2-3
CDR3nt: TGTGCCAGCAGTTACGTCCCGACTAGCGGGGGTTTAACAGATACGCAGTATTTT
CDR3aa: CASSYVPTSGGLTDTQYF

len: 13
d_gene: TRBD2
v_gene: TRBV29-1
abundance: .
j_gene: TRBJ2-3
CDR3nt: TGCAGCGTGGGCGGGGGGGCCACAGATACGCAGTATTTT
CDR3aa: CSVGGGATDTQYF

len: 15
d_gene: .
v_gene: TRBV5-1
abundance: .
j_gene: TRBJ2-2
CDR3nt: TGCGCCAGCAGCCTGATGGGGGTTAACACCGGGGAGCTGTTTTTT
CDR3aa: CASSLMGVNTGELFF

len: 14
d_gene: .
v_gene: TRBV7-9
abundance: .
j_gene: TRBJ1-1
CDR3nt: TGTGCCAGCAGCTCCTTGACAGGGAACACTGAAGCTTTCTTT
CDR3aa: CASSSLTGNTEAFF

len: 14
d_gene: TRBD1
v_gene: TRBV7-2
abundance: .
j_gene: TRBJ1-1
CDR3nt: TGTGCCAGCAGCCAGGGGGCTTGGAACACTGAAGCTTTCTTT
CDR3aa: CASSQGAWNTEAFF

len: 17
d_gene: .
v_gene: TRBV5-1
abundance: .
j_gene: TRBJ2-5
CDR3nt: TGCGCCAGCAGCTTGGCCGCGAGGACAAATAACCAAGAGACCCAGTACTTC
CDR3aa: CASSLAARTNNQETQYF

len: 15
d_gene: TRBD1
v_gene: TRBV5-1
abundance: few
j_gene: TRBJ1-6
CDR3nt: TGCGCCAGCAGCTTGACCACAGGGGTTAATTCACCCCTCCACTTT
CDR3aa: CASSLTTGVNSPLHF

len: 14
d_gene: .
v_gene: TRBV7-2
abundance: .
j_gene: TRBJ2-6
CDR3nt: TGTGCCAGCAGCCTACTCGTTGGGGCCAACGTCCTGACTTTC
CDR3aa: CASSLLVGANVLTF

len: 14
d_gene: .
v_gene: TRBV19
abundance: .
j_gene: TRBJ1-6
CDR3nt: TGTGCCCGCTTCCGGGCCCCTGTGAGGTCACCCCTCCACTTT
CDR3aa: CARFRAPVRSPLHF

len: 13
d_gene: .
v_gene: TRBV3-1/TRBV3-2
abundance: .
j_gene: TRBJ2-5
CDR3nt: TGTGCCAGCAGCCAAGCCGGTGTGGAGACCCAGTACTTC
CDR3aa: CASSQAGVETQYF

len: 11
d_gene: .
v_gene: TRBV30
abundance: .
j_gene: TRBJ1-4
CDR3nt: TGTGCCTGGAGTGTAGGTGAAAAACTGTTTTTT
CDR3aa: CAWSVGEKLFF

len: 15
d_gene: .
v_gene: TRBV29-1
abundance: .
j_gene: TRBJ2-3
CDR3nt: TGCAGCGTTGAAGTGACTTTCACTAGCACAGATACGCAGTATTTT
CDR3aa: CSVEVTFTSTDTQYF

len: 12
d_gene: .
v_gene: TRBV29-1
abundance: .
j_gene: TRBJ1-3
CDR3nt: TGCAGCGTCGCCGGGGGGGGAAACACCATATATTTT
CDR3aa: CSVAGGGNTIYF

len: 13
d_gene: TRBD1
v_gene: TRBV5-6
abundance: .
j_gene: TRBJ1-1
CDR3nt: TGTGCCAGCAGCCGGACAGGGGACACTGAAGCTTTCTTT
CDR3aa: CASSRTGDTEAFF

len: 12
d_gene: .
v_gene: TRBV2
abundance: few
j_gene: TRBJ2-1
CDR3nt: TGTGCCAGCAGGGGACTCGGGGATGAGCAGTTCTTC
CDR3aa: CASRGLGDEQFF

len: 17
d_gene: .
v_gene: TRBV7-3
abundance: .
j_gene: TRBJ2-3
CDR3nt: TGTGCCAGCAGCTTCAGTCCTCGGGCGGGGAGCACAGATACGCAGTATTTT
CDR3aa: CASSFSPRAGSTDTQYF

len: 15
d_gene: TRBD2
v_gene: TRBV7-2
abundance: .
j_gene: TRBJ2-5
CDR3nt: TGTGCCAGCAGCTTAGACATGCGGGGGAGAGAGACCCAGTACTTC
CDR3aa: CASSLDMRGRETQYF

len: 15
d_gene: .
v_gene: TRBV3-1/TRBV3-2
abundance: .
j_gene: TRBJ1-2
CDR3nt: TGTGCCAGCAGCCAAGCCAGGGACTTAACCTATGGCTACACCTTC
CDR3aa: CASSQARDLTYGYTF

len: 9
d_gene: .
v_gene: TRBV5-8
abundance: few
j_gene: TRBJ1-1
CDR3nt: TGTGCCAGCAGCTACCTTACTTTCTTT
CDR3aa: CASSYLTFF

len: 14
d_gene: .
v_gene: TRBV2
abundance: .
j_gene: TRBJ2-2
CDR3nt: TGTGCCAGCCAAGGACCGCTGAACACCGGGGAGCTGTTTTTT
CDR3aa: CASQGPLNTGELFF

len: 17
d_gene: TRBD1
v_gene: TRBV3-1/TRBV3-2
abundance: .
j_gene: TRBJ2-2
CDR3nt: TGTGCCAGCAGCCAAGGCCCCAGGACAGGGAGGTACTGGGAGCTGTTTTTT
CDR3aa: CASSQGPRTGRYWELFF

len: 15
d_gene: TRBD2
v_gene: TRBV10-3
abundance: .
j_gene: TRBJ2-3
CDR3nt: TGTGCCATCAGTGACCGGGGGGGAGAGACAGATACGCAGTATTTT
CDR3aa: CAISDRGGETDTQYF

len: 13
d_gene: .
v_gene: TRBV6-5
abundance: .
j_gene: TRBJ2-5
CDR3nt: TGTGCCAGCAGTTCCCCCGGGTCAGAGACCCAGTACTTC
CDR3aa: CASSSPGSETQYF

len: 13
d_gene: .
v_gene: TRBV24-1
abundance: .
j_gene: TRBJ1-2
CDR3nt: TGTGCCACCAGTGATGCAGCCGACTATGGCTACACCTTC
CDR3aa: CATSDAADYGYTF

len: 14
d_gene: .
v_gene: TRBV24-1
abundance: .
j_gene: TRBJ1-5
CDR3nt: TGTGCCACCAGTGATTTGGTCGGCAATCAGCCCCAGCATTTT
CDR3aa: CATSDLVGNQPQHF

len: 12
d_gene: .
v_gene: TRBV19
abundance: .
j_gene: TRBJ2-5
CDR3nt: TGTGCCAGTAGTATGCTTCAGGCGGTCCAGTACTTC
CDR3aa: CASSMLQAVQYF

len: 15
d_gene: .
v_gene: TRBV19
abundance: .
j_gene: TRBJ2-2
CDR3nt: TGTGCCAGTAGTATTACCCATACGGGGACCGGGGAGCTGTTTTTT
CDR3aa: CASSITHTGTGELFF

len: 13
d_gene: .
v_gene: TRBV5-1
abundance: few
j_gene: TRBJ1-2
CDR3nt: TGCGCCAGCAGGTCTCGTTCCGTCTATGGCTACACCTTC
CDR3aa: CASRSRSVYGYTF

len: 15
d_gene: TRBD2
v_gene: TRBV10-1
abundance: .
j_gene: TRBJ2-1
CDR3nt: TGCGCCAGCCTAGGGACTAGCGGGGGGCGAAATGAGCAGTTCTTC
CDR3aa: CASLGTSGGRNEQFF

len: 10
d_gene: .
v_gene: TRBV29-1
abundance: .
j_gene: TRBJ1-2
CDR3nt: TGTGTAGGCAGGGAGAGTGGCTACACCTTC
CDR3aa: CVGRESGYTF

len: 15
d_gene: .
v_gene: TRBV19
abundance: few
j_gene: TRBJ2-1
CDR3nt: TGTGCCAGTAGTATAGTGGGGAGTTATTACAATGAGCAGTTCTTC
CDR3aa: CASSIVGSYYNEQFF

len: 16
d_gene: TRBD2
v_gene: TRBV9
abundance: .
j_gene: TRBJ2-5
CDR3nt: TGTGCCAGCAGCGGCTATGGGGGGGGGATTGGAGAGACCCAGTACTTC
CDR3aa: CASSGYGGGIGETQYF

len: 13
d_gene: TRBD1
v_gene: TRBV12-3/TRBV12-4
abundance: .
j_gene: TRBJ1-1
CDR3nt: TGTGCCAGCAGTGACAGGGTAGGGACTGAAGCTTTCTTT
CDR3aa: CASSDRVGTEAFF

len: 13
d_gene: .
v_gene: TRBV2
abundance: few
j_gene: TRBJ1-3
CDR3nt: TGTGCCAGCACAGGGGACTCGGGAAACACCATATATTTT
CDR3aa: CASTGDSGNTIYF

len: 13
d_gene: .
v_gene: TRBV7-2
abundance: .
j_gene: TRBJ1-4
CDR3nt: TGTGCCAGCAGCTCCCAGGGTCATGAAAAACTGTTTTTT
CDR3aa: CASSSQGHEKLFF

len: 16
d_gene: TRBD1
v_gene: TRBV7-2
abundance: .
j_gene: TRBJ1-1
CDR3nt: TGTGCCAGCAGCTCTGACAGGGGATACGGGTACACTGAAGCTTTCTTT
CDR3aa: CASSSDRGYGYTEAFF

len: 14
d_gene: .
v_gene: TRBV4-3
abundance: .
j_gene: TRBJ1-4
CDR3nt: TGCGCCAGCAGCGCACAGGGCAGCCACGAAAAACTGTTTTTT
CDR3aa: CASSAQGSHEKLFF

len: 16
d_gene: TRBD1
v_gene: TRBV30
abundance: few
j_gene: TRBJ2-1
CDR3nt: TGTGCCTGGAGAGGGGGCGGTACGAGCTCCTACAATGAGCAGTTCTTC
CDR3aa: CAWRGGGTSSYNEQFF

len: 15
d_gene: TRBD1
v_gene: TRBV5-1
abundance: .
j_gene: TRBJ1-3
CDR3nt: TGCGCCAGCAGCCCGGGACAGTACTCTGGAAACACCATATATTTT
CDR3aa: CASSPGQYSGNTIYF

len: 17
d_gene: .
v_gene: TRBV7-9
abundance: .
j_gene: TRBJ1-1
CDR3nt: TGTGCCAGCAGCTTAGCCTACAGTACAGGGAGAGGCACTGAAGCTTTCTTT
CDR3aa: CASSLAYSTGRGTEAFF

len: 15
d_gene: .
v_gene: TRBV2
abundance: .
j_gene: TRBJ2-1
CDR3nt: TGTGCCAGCAAGCCCACAGGGGGGGAATACAATGAGCAGTTCTTC
CDR3aa: CASKPTGGEYNEQFF